The rows below give T cell receptor beta chains drawn from one sample of a study of OX40 agonist ivuxolimab in advanced cancers. Method: immunoSEQ multiplex PCR; TCRdb's copy keeps in-frame clones and lacks some. The sample consists of roughly 80,000 clones, about 93% of them appearing once. Sequencing was performed on CD4+ or CD8+ T cells sorted from blood, taken in a trial of the OX40 agonist ivuxolimab. These receptors all come from an adult with an advanced solid tumor such as melanoma, head and neck, liver or kidney cancer. Each CDR3 is given with its conserved first and last residue. D genes are given only for firm matches. Only some rows state a clone size, as once, few, many or a class for expanded clones.

V	D	size	J	CDR3	DNA
TRBV28	TRBD1	-	TRBJ2-1	CASSFKPQGLGNEQFF	TGTGCCAGCAGTTTTAAGCCACAGGGGTTGGGGAATGAGCAGTTCTTC
TRBV20-1	-	-	TRBJ1-1	CSANYNTEAFF	TGCAGTGCTAATTATAACACTGAAGCTTTCTTT
TRBV7-3	-	-	TRBJ2-1	CASSLGVRDEQFF	TGTGCCAGCAGCCTCGGAGTGCGCGATGAGCAGTTCTTC
TRBV15	-	-	TRBJ1-5	CATSNHPAGGPEKPQHF	TGTGCCACCAGCAACCATCCAGCCGGAGGTCCGGAGAAGCCCCAGCATTTT
TRBV6-1	-	once	TRBJ1-1	CASNSPHAEAFF	TGTGCCAGCAATTCTCCCCACGCTGAAGCTTTCTTT
TRBV7-9	TRBD2	-	TRBJ2-1	CASSLVAGGDNEQFF	TGTGCCAGCAGCTTAGTAGCGGGAGGGGACAATGAGCAGTTCTTC
TRBV5-6	TRBD2	-	TRBJ2-7	CASSPPLAGGYYEQYF	TGTGCCAGCAGCCCCCCTCTAGCGGGGGGCTACTACGAGCAGTACTTC
TRBV29-1	TRBD2	-	TRBJ2-1	CSVRGGALFNEQFF	TGCAGCGTCCGCGGGGGGGCCCTATTCAATGAGCAGTTCTTC
TRBV19	-	-	TRBJ2-1	CASSIAPGFGEQFF	TGTGCCAGTAGTATAGCCCCGGGGTTCGGTGAGCAGTTCTTC
TRBV19	-	-	TRBJ2-7	CASSGLSYEQYF	TGTGCCAGTAGTGGACTTTCCTACGAGCAGTACTTC